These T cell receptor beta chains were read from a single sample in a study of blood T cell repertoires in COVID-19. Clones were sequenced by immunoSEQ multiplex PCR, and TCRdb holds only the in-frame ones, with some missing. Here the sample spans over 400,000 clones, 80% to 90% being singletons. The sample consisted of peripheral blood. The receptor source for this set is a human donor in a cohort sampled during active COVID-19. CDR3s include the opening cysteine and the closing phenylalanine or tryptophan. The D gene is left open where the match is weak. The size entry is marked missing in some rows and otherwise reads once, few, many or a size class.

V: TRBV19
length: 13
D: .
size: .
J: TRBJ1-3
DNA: TGTGCCAGTACCCTACAGGGAAAAATCGCCATATATTTT
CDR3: CASTLQGKIAIYF

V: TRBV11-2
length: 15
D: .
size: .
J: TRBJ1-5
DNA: TGTGCCAGCAGCTTAGGATCGGGGGGAAGCCAGCCCCAGCATTTT
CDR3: CASSLGSGGSQPQHF

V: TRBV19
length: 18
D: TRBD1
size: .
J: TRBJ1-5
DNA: TGTGCCAGTAGTATCTGGACAGGGGGCTATGTGGGCAATCAGCCCCAGCATTTT
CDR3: CASSIWTGGYVGNQPQHF

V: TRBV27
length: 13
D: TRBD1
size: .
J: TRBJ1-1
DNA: TGTGCCAGCAGACTCCAGGGGGCCCGGGAAGCTTTCTTT
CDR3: CASRLQGAREAFF

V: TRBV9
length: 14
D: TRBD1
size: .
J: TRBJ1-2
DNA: TGTGCCAGTAGACAAACAGGGGGTGTTTTTGGCTACACCTTC
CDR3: CASRQTGGVFGYTF

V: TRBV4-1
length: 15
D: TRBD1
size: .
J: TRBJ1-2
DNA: TGCGCCAGCAGCCAAGAAGGACAGGGCACTAGTGGCTACACCTTC
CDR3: CASSQEGQGTSGYTF

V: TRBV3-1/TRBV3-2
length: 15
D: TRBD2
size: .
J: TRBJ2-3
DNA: TGTGCCAGCAGCAGTCTAGCGGGAGTTAGGGATACGCAGTATTTT
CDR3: CASSSLAGVRDTQYF

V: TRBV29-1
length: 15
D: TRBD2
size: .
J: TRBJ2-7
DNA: TGCAGCGTTGAGACCAGCGGGAGGGCCCACCACGAGCAGTACTTC
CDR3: CSVETSGRAHHEQYF

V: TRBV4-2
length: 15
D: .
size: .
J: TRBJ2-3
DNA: TGTGCCACAGCCAAGGGGGGGTCAGACACAGATACGCAGTATTTT
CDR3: CATAKGGSDTDTQYF

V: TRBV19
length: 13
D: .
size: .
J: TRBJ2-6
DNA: TGTGCCACTCAACAACCCGGGGCCAACGTCCTGACTTTC
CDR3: CATQQPGANVLTF

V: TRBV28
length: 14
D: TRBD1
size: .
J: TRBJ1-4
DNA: TGTGCCAGCAGGTCGACAGGGGATGGAGAAAAACTGTTTTTT
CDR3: CASRSTGDGEKLFF

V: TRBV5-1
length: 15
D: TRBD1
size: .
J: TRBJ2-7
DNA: TGCGCCAGCAGCGTTCAAGCCGGGACAGGGAGGGAGCAGTACTTC
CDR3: CASSVQAGTGREQYF

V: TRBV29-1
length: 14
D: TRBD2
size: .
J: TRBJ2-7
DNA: TGCAGCGTTGGAGGACCGACTAGCGGGCCCGAGCAGTACTTC
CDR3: CSVGGPTSGPEQYF

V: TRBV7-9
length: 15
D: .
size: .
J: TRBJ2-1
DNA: TGTGCCAGCAGCTTAGTTTCCGGGTTACGCAATGAGCAGTTCTTC
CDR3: CASSLVSGLRNEQFF

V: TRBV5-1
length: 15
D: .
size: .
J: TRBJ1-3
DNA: TGCGCCAGCAGCTTGGCCGGCGGGGAGGCAAACACCATATATTTT
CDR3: CASSLAGGEANTIYF

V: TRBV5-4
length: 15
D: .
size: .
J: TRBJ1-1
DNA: TGTGCCAGCAGCTTGACAGGGACCCGGTTTACTGAAGCTTTCTTT
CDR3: CASSLTGTRFTEAFF

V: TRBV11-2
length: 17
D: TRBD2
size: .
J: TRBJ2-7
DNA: TGTGCCAGCAGCTTCACCCTATCTAGCGGGAGGGCCAACGAGCAGTACTTC
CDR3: CASSFTLSSGRANEQYF

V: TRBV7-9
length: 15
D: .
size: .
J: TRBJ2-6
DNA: TGTGCCAGCAGCTTATCGGGGGCTGGGGCCAACGTCCTGACTTTC
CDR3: CASSLSGAGANVLTF

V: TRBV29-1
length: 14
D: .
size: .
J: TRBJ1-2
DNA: TGCAGCGTTCCTCTCTCACAGGTCGGTGGTAGCTACACCTTC
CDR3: CSVPLSQVGGSYTF

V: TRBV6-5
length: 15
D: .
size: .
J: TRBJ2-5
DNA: TGTGCCAGCAGGGCCGGGATTAGCATCGGAGAGACCCAGTACTTC
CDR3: CASRAGISIGETQYF

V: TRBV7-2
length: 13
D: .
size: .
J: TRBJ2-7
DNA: TGTGCCAGCAGCATCCGACAGACCTACGAGCAGTACTTC
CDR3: CASSIRQTYEQYF

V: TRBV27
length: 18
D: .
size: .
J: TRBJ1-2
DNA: TGTGCCAGCAGTCAAAATCGCCCCGGACTCTCGTTGCGATATGGCTACACCTTC
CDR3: CASSQNRPGLSLRYGYTF

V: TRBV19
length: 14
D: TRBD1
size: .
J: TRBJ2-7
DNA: TGTGCCAGTAGCCCCGGGACAGCCCCCTACGAGCAGTACTTC
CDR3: CASSPGTAPYEQYF

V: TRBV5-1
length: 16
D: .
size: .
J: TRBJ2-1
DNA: TGCGCCAGCAGCCCCGTTTCGCGCCACGGTCTCAATGAGCAGTTCTTC
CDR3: CASSPVSRHGLNEQFF

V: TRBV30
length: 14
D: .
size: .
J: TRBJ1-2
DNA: TGTGCCTGCGGGAGAGGGGAGTATAACTATGGCTACACCTTC
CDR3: CACGRGEYNYGYTF

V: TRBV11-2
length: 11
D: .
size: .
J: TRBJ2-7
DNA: TGTGCCAGCAGCTCCCCAGGGTGGCAGTACTTC
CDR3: CASSSPGWQYF

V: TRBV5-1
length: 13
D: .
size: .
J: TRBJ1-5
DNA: TGCGCCAGCAGCTTGGCCGTCAATCAGCCCCAGCATTTT
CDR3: CASSLAVNQPQHF

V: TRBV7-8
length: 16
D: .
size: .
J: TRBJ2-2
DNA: TGTGCCAGCAGCAATCGACAGGGGAGCGGGGCCGGGGAGCTGTTTTTT
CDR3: CASSNRQGSGAGELFF

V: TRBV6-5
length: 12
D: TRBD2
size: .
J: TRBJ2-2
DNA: TGTGCCAGCGGGAGGGCCGGCGGGGAGCTGTTTTTT
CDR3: CASGRAGGELFF

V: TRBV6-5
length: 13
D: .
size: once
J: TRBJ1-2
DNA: TGTGCCAGCAGTTTGAGCCGAGCCTATGGCTACACCTTC
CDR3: CASSLSRAYGYTF

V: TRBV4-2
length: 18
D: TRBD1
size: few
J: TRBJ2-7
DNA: TGTGCCAGCAGCCAAGAATCGGGAAGGGACAGGGACTACTACGAGCAGTACTTC
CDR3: CASSQESGRDRDYYEQYF

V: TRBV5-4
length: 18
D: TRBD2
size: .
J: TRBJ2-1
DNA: TGTGCCAGCAGCTTGAAACTAGCGGGAGGGCTCTCCTACAATGAGCAGTTCTTC
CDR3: CASSLKLAGGLSYNEQFF

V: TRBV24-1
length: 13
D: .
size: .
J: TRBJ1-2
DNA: TGTGCCACCAGTGATCGGACAGAGAATGGCTACACCTTC
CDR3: CATSDRTENGYTF

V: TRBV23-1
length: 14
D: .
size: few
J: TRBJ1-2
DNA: TGCGCCAGCAGTCAATCGGGGCAGATCTATGGCTACACCTTC
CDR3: CASSQSGQIYGYTF

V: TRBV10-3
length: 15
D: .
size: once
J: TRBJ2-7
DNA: TGTGCCATCAGTGATAATAGCGGACTCTCCTACGAGCAGTACTTC
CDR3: CAISDNSGLSYEQYF

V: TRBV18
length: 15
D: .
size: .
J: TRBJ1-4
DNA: TGTGCCAGCTCACCGTCGGGAGGGACTAATGAAAAACTGTTTTTT
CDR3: CASSPSGGTNEKLFF

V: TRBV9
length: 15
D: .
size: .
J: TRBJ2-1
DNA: TGTGCCAGCAGCCCTCCCCCGGTACCCTACAATGAGCAGTTCTTC
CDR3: CASSPPPVPYNEQFF

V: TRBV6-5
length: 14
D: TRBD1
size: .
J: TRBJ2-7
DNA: TGTGCCAGCAAGGTGACAGGGGGCTCCTACGAGCAGTACTTC
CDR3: CASKVTGGSYEQYF

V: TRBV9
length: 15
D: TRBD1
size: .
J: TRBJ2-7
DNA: TGTGCCAGCAGCGTCCGGGACAGGGGCTCCTACGAGCAGTACTTC
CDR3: CASSVRDRGSYEQYF

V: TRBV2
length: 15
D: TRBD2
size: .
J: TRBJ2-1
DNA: TGTGCCAGCAGTACCGGGACTAGCAGCGTCAATGAGCAGTTCTTC
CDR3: CASSTGTSSVNEQFF

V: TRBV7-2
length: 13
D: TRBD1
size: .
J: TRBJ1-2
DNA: TGTGCCAGCAGCTACCGGACAGGGAATGGCTACACCTTC
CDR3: CASSYRTGNGYTF